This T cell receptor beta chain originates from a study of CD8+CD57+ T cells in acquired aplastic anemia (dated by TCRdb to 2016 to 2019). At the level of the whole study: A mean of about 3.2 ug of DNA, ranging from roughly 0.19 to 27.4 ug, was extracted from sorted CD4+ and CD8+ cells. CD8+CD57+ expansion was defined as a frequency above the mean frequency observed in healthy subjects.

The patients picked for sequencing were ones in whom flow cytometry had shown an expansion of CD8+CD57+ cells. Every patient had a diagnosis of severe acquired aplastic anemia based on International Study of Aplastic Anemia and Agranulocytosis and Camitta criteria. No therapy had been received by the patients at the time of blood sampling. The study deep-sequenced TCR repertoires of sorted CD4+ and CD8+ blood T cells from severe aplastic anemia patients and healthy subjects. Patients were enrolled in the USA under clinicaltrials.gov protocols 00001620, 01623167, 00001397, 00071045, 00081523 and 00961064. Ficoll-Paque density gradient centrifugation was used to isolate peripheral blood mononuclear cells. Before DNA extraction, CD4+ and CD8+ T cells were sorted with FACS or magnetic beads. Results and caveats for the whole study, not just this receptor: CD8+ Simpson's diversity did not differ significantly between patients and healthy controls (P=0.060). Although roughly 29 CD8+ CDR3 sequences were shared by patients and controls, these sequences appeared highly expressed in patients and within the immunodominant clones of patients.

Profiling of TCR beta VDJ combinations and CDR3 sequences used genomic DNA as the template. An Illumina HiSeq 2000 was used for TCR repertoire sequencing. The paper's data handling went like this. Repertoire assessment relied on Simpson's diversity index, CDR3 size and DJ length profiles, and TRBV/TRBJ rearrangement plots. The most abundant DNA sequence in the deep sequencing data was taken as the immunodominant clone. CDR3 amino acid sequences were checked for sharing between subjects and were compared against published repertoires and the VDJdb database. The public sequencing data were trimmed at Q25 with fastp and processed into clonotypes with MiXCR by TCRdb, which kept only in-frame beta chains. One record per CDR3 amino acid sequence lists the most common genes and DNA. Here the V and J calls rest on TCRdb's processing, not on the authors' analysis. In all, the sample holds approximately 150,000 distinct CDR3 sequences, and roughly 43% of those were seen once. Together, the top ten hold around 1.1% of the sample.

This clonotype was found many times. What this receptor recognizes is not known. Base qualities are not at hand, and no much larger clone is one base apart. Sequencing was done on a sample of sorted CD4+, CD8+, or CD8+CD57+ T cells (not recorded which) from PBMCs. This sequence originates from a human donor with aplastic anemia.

CDR3 protein: CASSAATGLGETQYF. The bases are TGTGCCAGCAGTGCCGCGACAGGGTTGGGAGAGACCCAGTACTTC. This receptor chain uses TRBV25-1 and TRBJ2-5; a stretch of 7 junction bases matches TRBD1. From its cysteine to its phenylalanine, the CDR3 spans 15 amino acids. Of all the DNA, just the CDR3 is kept, 45 bases in frame from base 1. Germline trimming amounts to 4 bases on V and 4 bases on J, with 9 as the count of junction bases outside the gene matches. CDR1 and CDR2 are drawn from the germline V gene: MGHDK, SYGVNS. When the CDR3 is completed using the reference TRBV25-1 and TRBJ2-5 genes on either side, the full variable domain is EADIYQTPRYLVIGTGKKITLECSQTMGHDKMYWYQQDPGMELHLIHYSYGVNSTEKGDLSSESTVSRIRTEHFPLTLESARPSHTSQYLCASSAATGLGETQYFGPGTRLLVL.